The sequence of this TCR beta chain was determined in a study of T-cell reconstitution after alpha-beta-depleted transplantation in children. General study points: Surviving recipient cells, namely T cells and thymic progenitors, were the source of high day-60 TCRbeta diversity in some patients. Newly produced T cells mostly accounted for T-cell counts and diversity one year post-transplant. About two months after transplant, alpha-beta T cells reportedly came from several hundred expanded graft clones.

As for this clonotype: Antigen unknown.

Molecular barcoding with unique molecular identifiers was used for the TCRbeta library. One entry per CDR3 protein results from TCRdb running MiXCR on the PCR reads. The profile shows about 540,000 distinct CDR3 sequences, approximately 30% of them singletons. The input for sequencing was PBMCs, taken before TCRalphabeta/CD19-depleted stem cell transplant. This clonotype originated in a boy under three years old with Wiskott-Aldrich syndrome, due to receive a stem cell transplant.

The CDR3 DNA is TGCGCCAGCAGCTTGGGGACAGGGGCGCCTACGCAGTATTTT. Its translation is CASSLGTGAPTQYF. This sequence joins TRBV5-1 and TRBJ2-3; TRBD1 agrees at 9 bases. Germline values: CDR1 SGHRS, CDR2 YFSETQ. The CDR3 consists of 14 residues. Trimming cost V 0 bases and J 8 bases; bases outside gene matches: 4.